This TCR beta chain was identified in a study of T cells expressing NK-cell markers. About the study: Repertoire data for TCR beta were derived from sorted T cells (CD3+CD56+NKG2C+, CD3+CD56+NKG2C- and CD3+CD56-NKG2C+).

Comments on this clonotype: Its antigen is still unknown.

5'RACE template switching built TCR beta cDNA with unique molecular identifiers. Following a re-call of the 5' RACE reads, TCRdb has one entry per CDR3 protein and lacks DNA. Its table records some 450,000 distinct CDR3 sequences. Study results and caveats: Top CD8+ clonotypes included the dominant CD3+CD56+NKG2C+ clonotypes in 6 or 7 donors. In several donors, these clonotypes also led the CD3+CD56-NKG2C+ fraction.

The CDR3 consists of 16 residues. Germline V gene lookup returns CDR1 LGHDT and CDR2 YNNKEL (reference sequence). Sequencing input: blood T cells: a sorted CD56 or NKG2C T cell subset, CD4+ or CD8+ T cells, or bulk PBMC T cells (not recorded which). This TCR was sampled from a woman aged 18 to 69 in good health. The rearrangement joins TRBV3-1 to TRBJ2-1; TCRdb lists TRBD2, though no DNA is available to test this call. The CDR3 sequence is CASSQDPGLAGGEQFF.